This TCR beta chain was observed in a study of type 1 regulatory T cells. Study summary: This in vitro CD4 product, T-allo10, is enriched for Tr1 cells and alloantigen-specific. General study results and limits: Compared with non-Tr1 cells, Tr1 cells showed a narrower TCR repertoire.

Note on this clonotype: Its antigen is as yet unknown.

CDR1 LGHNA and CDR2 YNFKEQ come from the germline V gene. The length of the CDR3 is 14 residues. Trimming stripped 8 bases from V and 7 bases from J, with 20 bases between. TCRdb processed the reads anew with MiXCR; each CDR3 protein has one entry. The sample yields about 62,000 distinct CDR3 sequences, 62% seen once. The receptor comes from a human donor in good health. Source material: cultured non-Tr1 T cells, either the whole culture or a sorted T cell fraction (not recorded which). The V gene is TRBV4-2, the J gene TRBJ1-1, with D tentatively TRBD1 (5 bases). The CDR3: CASGPLGGLDEAFF. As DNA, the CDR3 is TGTGCCAGCGGACCCCTCGGGGGGTTAGATGAAGCTTTCTTT.